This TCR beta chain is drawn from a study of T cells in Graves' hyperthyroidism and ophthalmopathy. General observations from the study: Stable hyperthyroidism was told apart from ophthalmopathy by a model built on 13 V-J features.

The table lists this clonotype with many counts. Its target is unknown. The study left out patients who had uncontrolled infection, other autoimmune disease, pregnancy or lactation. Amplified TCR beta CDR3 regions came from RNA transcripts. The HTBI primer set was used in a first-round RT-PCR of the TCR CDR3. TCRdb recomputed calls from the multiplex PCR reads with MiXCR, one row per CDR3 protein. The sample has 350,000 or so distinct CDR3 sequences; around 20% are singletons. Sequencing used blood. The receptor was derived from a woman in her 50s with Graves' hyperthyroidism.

CDR3 nucleotide sequence: TGTGCCAGCAGCTTGACAGGCTATGGCTACACCTTC. Translating gives CASSLTGYGYTF. The chain joins TRBV7-2 to TRBJ1-2; perhaps TRBD1 as D (6 bases). From germline, CDR1 is SGHTA and CDR2 FQGNSA. CDR3 length equals 12 residues. V gave up 3 bases and J gave up 4 bases, with 6 bases separating them.